The TCR beta chain described here comes from a study of T cell responses to AZD1222 COVID-19 vaccine. Study-level points and caveats: The donor cohort was predominantly white British with a female majority, and clonal diversity may have been underestimated. At baseline, seropositivity was found in only 6 or 7 AZD1222 recipients.

Libraries were prepared by immunoSEQ multiplex PCR; TCRdb keeps only in-frame clonotypes and omits some of them. The sample holds about 140,000 clones, approximately 90% seen once. CDR3 length equals 11 residues. Germline values: CDR1 GTSNPN, CDR2 SVGIG (reference sequence). V was trimmed by 0 bases and J by 9 bases, leaving 8 bases between them. Worth noting for this clone: The antigen remains unidentified.

The material sequenced was peripheral blood, taken 28 days after the second AZD1222 dose. The receptor was isolated from an adult who received the AZD1222 COVID-19 vaccine. The chain uses TRBV30 and TRBJ1-1; D gene uncertain. The CDR3 DNA is TGTGCCTGGAGTGTACAAACAAAAGCTTTCTTT. Its protein product is CAWSVQTKAFF. The full variable domain, completed using reference TRBV30 and TRBJ1-1, is SQTIHQWPATLVQPVGSPLSLECTVEGTSNPNLYWYRQAAGRGLQLLFYSVGIGQISSEVPQNLSASRPQDRQFILSSKKLLLSDSGFYLCAWSVQTKAFFGQGTRLTVV.